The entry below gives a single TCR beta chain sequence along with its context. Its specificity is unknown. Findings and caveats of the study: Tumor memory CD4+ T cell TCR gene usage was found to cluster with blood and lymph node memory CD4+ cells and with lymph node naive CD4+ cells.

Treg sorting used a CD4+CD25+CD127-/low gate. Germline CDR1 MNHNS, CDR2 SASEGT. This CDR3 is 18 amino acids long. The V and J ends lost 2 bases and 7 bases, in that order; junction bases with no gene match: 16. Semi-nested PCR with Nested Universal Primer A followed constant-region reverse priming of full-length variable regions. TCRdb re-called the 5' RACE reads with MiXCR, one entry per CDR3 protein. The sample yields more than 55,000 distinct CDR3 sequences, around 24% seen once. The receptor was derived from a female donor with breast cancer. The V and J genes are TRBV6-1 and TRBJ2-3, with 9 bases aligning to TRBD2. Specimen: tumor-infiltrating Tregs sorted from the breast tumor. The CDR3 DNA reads TGTGCCAGCAGTGAACGGGCGGAAGCGGGAGGACTTGTATATACGCAGTATTTT. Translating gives CASSERAEAGGLVYTQYF.